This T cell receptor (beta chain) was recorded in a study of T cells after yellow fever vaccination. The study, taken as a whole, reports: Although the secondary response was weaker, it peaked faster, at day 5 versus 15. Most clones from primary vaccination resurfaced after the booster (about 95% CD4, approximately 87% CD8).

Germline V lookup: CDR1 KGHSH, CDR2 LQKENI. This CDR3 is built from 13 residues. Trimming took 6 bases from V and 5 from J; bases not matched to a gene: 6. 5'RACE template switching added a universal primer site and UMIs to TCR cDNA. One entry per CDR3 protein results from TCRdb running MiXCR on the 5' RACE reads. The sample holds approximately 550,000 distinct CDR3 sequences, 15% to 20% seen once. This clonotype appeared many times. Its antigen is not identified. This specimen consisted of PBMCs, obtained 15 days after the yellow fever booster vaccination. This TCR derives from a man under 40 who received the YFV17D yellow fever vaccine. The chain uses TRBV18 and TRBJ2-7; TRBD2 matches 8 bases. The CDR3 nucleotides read TGTGCCAGCTCCCAAAGCGGGGGAAACGAGCAGTACTTC. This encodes CASSQSGGNEQYF.